This T cell receptor beta chain derives from a study of shared clonotypes between healthy human individuals. In the authors' methods: Sequence data from immunoSEQ were junction-only and lacked quality scores; consequently, filtering differed. TCRdb's copy holds only in-frame clones and misses some; the assay was immunoSEQ multiplex PCR. V and J calls plus clone size are reproduced from that table; the DNA served to infer D and trimming. The sample gives about 2.4 million clones, approximately 94% of which show up once; approximately 0.37% is in the top ten. In germline, CDR1 is MNHNY, CDR2 SVGAGI (reference sequence). The CDR3 consists of 13 residues. Trimming took off 1 base at V and 1 base at J, with 5 bases between the two ends.

This sequence joins TRBV6-6 and TRBJ2-7; D call uncertain. Sequenced material: naive CD4+ T cells from PBMCs. Subset defined: CD45RA+ positively selected. This sequence originates from a man younger than 35 in good health. Some clones in this sample may be carry-over from other donors' samples. The CDR3 sequence: CASSYLQSYEQYF. For the CDR3, the DNA is TGTGCCAGCAGTTACTTGCAGTCCTACGAGCAGTACTTC.